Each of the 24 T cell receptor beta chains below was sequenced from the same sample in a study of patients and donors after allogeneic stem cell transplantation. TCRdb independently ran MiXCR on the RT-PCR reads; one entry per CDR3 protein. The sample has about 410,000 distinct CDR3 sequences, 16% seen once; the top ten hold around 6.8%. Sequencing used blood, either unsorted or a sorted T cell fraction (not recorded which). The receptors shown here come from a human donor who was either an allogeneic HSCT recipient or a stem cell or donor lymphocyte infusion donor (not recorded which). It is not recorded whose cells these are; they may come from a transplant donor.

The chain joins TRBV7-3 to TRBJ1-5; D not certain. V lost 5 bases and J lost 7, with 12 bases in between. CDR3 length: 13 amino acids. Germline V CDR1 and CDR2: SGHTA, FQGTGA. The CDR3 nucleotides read TGTGCCAGCAGCCCCCACCGGGGACAGCCCCAGCATTTT. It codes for CASSPHRGQPQHF.

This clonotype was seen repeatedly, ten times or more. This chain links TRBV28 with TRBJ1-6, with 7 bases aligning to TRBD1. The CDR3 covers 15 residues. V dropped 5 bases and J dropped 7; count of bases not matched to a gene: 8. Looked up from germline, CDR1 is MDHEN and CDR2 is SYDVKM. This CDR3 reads CASSLGTVRNSPLHF. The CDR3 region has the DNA TGTGCCAGCAGTCTAGGGACAGTAAGGAATTCACCCCTCCACTTT. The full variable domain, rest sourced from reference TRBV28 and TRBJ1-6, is DVKVTQSSRYLVKRTGEKVFLECVQDMDHENMFWYRQDPGLGLRLIYFSYDVKMKEKGDIPEGYSVSREKKERFSLILESASTNQTSMYLCASSLGTVRNSPLHFGNGTRLTVT.

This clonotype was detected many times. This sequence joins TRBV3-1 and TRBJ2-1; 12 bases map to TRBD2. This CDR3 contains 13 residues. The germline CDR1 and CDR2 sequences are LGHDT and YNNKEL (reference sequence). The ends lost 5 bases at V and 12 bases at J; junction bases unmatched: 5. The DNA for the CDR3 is TGTGCCAGCAGCACAAGACTAGCGGGGGTGCAGTTCTTC. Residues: CASSTRLAGVQFF.

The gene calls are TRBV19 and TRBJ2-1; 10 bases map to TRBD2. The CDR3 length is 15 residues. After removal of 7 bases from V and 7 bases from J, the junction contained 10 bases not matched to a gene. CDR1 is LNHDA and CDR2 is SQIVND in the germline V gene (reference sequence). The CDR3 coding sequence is TGTGCCAGTAAGCCGCAACTAGCGGGGTCTAATGAGCAGTTCTTC. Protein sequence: CASKPQLAGSNEQFF.

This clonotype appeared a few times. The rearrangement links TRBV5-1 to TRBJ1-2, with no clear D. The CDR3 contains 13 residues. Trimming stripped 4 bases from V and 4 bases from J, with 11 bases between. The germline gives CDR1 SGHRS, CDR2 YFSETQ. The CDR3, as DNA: TGCGCCAGCAGCCTTGAGCTAAGCTATGGCTACACCTTC. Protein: CASSLELSYGYTF.

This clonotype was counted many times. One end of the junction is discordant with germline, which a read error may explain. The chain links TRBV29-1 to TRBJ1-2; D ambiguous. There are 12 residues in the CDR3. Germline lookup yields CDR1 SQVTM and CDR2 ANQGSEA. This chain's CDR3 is CSVGAAKYGYTF. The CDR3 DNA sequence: TGCAGCGTTGGGGCGGCTAAATATGGCTACACCTTC.

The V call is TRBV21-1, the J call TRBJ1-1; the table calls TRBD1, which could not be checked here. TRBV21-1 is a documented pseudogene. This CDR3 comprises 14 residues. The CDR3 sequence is CASSKAGQNTEAFF. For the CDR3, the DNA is TGTGCCAGCAGCAAAGCAGGACAGAACACTGAAGCTTTCTTT.

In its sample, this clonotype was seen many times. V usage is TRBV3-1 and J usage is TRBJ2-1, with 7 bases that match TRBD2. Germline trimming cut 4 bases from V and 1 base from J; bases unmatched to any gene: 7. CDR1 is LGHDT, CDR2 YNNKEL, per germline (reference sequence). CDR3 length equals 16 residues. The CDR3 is CASSRRDYLSYNEQFF. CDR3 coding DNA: TGTGCCAGCAGCCGCCGGGACTACTTATCCTACAATGAGCAGTTCTTC.

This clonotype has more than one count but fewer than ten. The CDR3 spells CASSYRGPGANVLTF. The CDR3 coding sequence is TGTGCCAGCAGTTACAGGGGGCCTGGGGCCAACGTCCTGACTTTC. The V gene is TRBV6-5, the J gene TRBJ2-6, with 7 bases matching TRBD1. The CDR3 consists of 15 residues. The V segment lost 2 bases and the J segment 2 bases; nucleotides outside the gene matches: 0. The V gene's germline CDR1 is MNHEY and CDR2 SVGAGI.

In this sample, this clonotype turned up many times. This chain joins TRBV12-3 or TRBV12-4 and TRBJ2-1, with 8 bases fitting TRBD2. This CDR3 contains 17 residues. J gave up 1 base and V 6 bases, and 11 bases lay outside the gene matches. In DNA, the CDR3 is TGTGCCAGCAGAGACAAAGCGGGGGCGCGATCCTACAATGAGCAGTTCTTC. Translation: CASRDKAGARSYNEQFF.

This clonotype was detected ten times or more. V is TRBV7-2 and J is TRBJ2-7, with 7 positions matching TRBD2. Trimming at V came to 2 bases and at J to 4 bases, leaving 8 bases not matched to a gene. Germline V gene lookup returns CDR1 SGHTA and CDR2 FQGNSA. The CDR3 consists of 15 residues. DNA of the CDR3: TGTGCCAGCAGCTTATTCCCGGGGGGTGCATACGAGCAGTACTTC. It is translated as CASSLFPGGAYEQYF.

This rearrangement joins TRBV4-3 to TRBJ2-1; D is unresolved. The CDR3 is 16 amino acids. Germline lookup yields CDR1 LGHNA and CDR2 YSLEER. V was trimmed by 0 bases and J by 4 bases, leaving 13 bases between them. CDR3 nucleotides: TGCGCCAGCAGCCAAGATCAGAGAACAGCGTACAATGAGCAGTTCTTC. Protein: CASSQDQRTAYNEQFF.

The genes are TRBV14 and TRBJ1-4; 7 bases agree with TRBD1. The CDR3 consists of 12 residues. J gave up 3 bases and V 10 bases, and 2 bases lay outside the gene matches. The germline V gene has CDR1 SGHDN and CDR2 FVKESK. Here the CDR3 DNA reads TGTGCCACCAGGGGGGCTAATGAAAAACTGTTTTTT. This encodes CATRGANEKLFF. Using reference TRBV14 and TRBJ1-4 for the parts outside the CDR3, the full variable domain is EAGVTQFPSHSVIEKGQTVTLRCDPISGHDNLYWYRRVMGKEIKFLLHFVKESKQDESGMPNNRFLAERTGGTYSTLKVQPAELEDSGVYFCATRGANEKLFFGSGTQLSVL.

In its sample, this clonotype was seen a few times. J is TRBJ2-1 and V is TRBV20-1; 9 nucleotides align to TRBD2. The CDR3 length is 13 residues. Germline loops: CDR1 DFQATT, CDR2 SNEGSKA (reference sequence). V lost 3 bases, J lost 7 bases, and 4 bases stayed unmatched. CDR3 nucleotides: TGCAGTGCTAGGCGGGGGGGCCTAAATGAGCAGTTCTTC. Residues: CSARRGGLNEQFF.

The CDR3 spells CASSQDRGAYGYTF. DNA of the CDR3: TGTGCCAGCAGCCAGGACAGGGGGGCTTATGGCTACACCTTC. The J gene is TRBJ1-2, the V gene TRBV7-2; 10 bases map to TRBD1. The germline V gene has CDR1 SGHTA and CDR2 FQGNSA. This CDR3 has 14 amino acids. V gave up 5 bases and J gave up 5 bases; unmatched junction bases: 5.

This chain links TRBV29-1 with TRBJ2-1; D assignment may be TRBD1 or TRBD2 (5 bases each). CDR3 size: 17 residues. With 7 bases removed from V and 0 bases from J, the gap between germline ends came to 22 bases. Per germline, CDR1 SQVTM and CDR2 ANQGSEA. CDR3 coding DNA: TGCAGCGCCGGTAGGGACCTCGGATGGAGCTCCTACAATGAGCAGTTCTTC. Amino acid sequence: CSAGRDLGWSSYNEQFF.

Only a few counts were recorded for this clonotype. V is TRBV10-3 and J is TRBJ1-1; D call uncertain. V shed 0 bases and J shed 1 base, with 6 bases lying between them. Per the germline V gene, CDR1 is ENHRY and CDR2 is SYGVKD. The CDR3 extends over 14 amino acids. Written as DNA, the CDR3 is TGTGCCATCAGTGAGTCTCCAGGGAACACTGAAGCTTTCTTT. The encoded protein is CAISESPGNTEAFF.

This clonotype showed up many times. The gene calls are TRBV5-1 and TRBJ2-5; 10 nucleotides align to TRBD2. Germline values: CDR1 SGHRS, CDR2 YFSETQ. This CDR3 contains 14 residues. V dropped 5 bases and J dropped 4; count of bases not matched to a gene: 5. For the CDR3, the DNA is TGCGCCAGCAGTCCGCTAGCGGGAGTAGAGACCCAGTACTTC. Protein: CASSPLAGVETQYF.

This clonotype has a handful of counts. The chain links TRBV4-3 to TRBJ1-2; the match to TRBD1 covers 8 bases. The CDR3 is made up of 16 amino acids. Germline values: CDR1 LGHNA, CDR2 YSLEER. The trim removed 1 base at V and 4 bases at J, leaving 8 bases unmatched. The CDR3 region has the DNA TGCGCCAGCAGCCAAGGTTGGCAGGGGGCTCCCTATGGCTACACCTTC. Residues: CASSQGWQGAPYGYTF.

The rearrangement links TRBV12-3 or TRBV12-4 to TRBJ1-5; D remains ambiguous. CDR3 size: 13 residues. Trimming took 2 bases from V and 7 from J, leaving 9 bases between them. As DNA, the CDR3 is TGTGCCAGCAGTTTAAGGGCTGAACAGCCCCAGCATTTT. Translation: CASSLRAEQPQHF.

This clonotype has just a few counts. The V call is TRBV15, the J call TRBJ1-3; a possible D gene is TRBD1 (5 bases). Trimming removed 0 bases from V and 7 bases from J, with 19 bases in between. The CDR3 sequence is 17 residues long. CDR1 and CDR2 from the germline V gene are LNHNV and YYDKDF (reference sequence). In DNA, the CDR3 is TGTGCCACCAGCAGAGATTCGGGAGTCCTCTGGGGGAACACCATATATTTT. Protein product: CATSRDSGVLWGNTIYF. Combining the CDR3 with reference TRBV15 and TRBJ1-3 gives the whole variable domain DAMVIQNPRYQVTQFGKPVTLSCSQTLNHNVMYWYQQKSSQAPKLLFHYYDKDFNNEADTPDNFQSRRPNTSFCFLDIRSPGLGDTAMYLCATSRDSGVLWGNTIYFGEGSWLTVV.

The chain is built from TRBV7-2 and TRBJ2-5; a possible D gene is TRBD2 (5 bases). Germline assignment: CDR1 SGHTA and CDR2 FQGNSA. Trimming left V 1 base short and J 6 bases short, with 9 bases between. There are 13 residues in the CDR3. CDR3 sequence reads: CASSLGLQQTQYF. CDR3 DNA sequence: TGTGCCAGCAGCTTAGGACTACAACAGACCCAGTACTTC.

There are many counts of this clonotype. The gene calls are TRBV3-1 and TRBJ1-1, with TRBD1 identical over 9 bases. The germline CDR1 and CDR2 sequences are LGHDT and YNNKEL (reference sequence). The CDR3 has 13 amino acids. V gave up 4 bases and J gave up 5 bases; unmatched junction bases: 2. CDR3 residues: CASSPDRGTEAFF. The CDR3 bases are TGTGCCAGCAGCCCGGACAGGGGTACTGAAGCTTTCTTT. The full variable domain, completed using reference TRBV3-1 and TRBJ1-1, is DTAVSQTPKYLVTQMGNDKSIKCEQNLGHDTMYWYKQDSKKFLKIMFSYNNKELIINETVPNRFSPKSPDKAHLNLHINSLELGDSAVYFCASSPDRGTEAFFGQGTRLTVV.

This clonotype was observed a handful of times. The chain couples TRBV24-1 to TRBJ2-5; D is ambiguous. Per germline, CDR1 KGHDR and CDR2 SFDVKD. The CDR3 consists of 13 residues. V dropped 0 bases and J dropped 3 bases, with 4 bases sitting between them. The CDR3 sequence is CATSDLGEETQYF. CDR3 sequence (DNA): TGTGCCACCAGTGATTTGGGTGAAGAGACCCAGTACTTC.